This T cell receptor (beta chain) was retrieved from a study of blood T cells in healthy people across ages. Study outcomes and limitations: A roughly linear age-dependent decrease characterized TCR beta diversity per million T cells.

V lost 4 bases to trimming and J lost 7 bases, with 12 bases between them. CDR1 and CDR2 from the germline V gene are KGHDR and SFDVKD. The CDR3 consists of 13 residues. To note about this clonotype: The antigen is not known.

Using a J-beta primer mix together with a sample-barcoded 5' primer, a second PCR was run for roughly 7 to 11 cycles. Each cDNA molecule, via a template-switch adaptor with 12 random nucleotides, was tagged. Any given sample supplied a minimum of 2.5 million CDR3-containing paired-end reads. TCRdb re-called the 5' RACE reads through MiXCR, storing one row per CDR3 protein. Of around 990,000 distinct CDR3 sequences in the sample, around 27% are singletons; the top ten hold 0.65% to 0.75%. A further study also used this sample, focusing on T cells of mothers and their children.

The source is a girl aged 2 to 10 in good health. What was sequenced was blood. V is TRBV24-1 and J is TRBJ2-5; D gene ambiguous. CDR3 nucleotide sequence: TGTGCCACCAGTGACTGGACCCGAGGGACCCAGTACTTC. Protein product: CATSDWTRGTQYF.